The source of this TCR beta chain is a study of Tregs in tolerant kidney transplant recipients. The study's findings and limits: No direct test of biological reproducibility was done here.

Some clones are missing from TCRdb's copy, which holds only in-frame ones; the method was immunoSEQ multiplex PCR. The sample shows about 64,000 clones, under 98% of them seen only once. Of note for this clone: Its antigen remains unidentified.

Germline V gene data show CDR1 as SGHRS and CDR2 as YFSETQ. The ends were cut back, 4 bases at V and 1 base at J, with 14 bases in the middle. This CDR3 is 16 amino acids long. V and J are TRBV5-1 and TRBJ2-2, with D maybe TRBD1 (6 bases). This sequence was found in a human donor who received a combined kidney and bone marrow transplant. Sequenced here: Tregs from blood, sampled before the transplant. The CDR3 DNA reads TGCGCCAGCAGCGTGGGACACTCCATGAACACCGGGGAGCTGTTTTTT. This encodes CASSVGHSMNTGELFF.